Shown below are 30 T cell receptor beta chains from a single sample sequenced in a study of early T cells in non-severe SARS-CoV-2 infection. TCRdb fed the 5' RACE reads into MiXCR, producing one record per CDR3 protein. In the table there are approximately 29,000 distinct CDR3 sequences, around 7% of which are singletons. Sequencing used whole blood. The receptors were sampled from an adult who was a healthcare worker with PCR-confirmed SARS-CoV-2 infection or an uninfected control (not recorded which).

This clonotype has a count of ten or more. V is TRBV21-1 and J is TRBJ2-1; the table's D call, TRBD1, was not checked against the DNA. TRBV21-1 is classified as a pseudogene. The CDR3 runs 13 residues. DNA of the CDR3: TGTGCCAGCAGCAATTGTAGGGACCATGAGCAGTTCTTC. As protein: CASSNCRDHEQFF.

This clonotype appeared many times. The chain employs TRBV19 and TRBJ2-7; D is unclear. Trimming shortened V by 3 bases and J by 0 bases, and 6 bases separated the two germline ends. Looked up from germline, CDR1 is LNHDA and CDR2 is SQIVND (reference sequence). The CDR3 covers 13 residues. CDR3 DNA sequence: TGTGCCAGTAGTATTGTCAGCTCCTACGAGCAGTACTTC. Residues: CASSIVSSYEQYF.

The rearrangement joins TRBV4-2 to TRBJ2-1, with 11 nucleotides matching TRBD2. Losses at the gene ends were 4 bases for V and 3 bases for J; bases not matched to a gene: 11. In germline, CDR1 is LGHNA, CDR2 YNFKEQ. There are 18 residues in the CDR3. The CDR3 reads CASSLPTSGIGVYNEQFF. CDR3 nucleotides: TGTGCCAGCAGCCTACCGACTAGCGGGATTGGCGTCTACAATGAGCAGTTCTTC.

This clonotype was observed a handful of times. The J gene is TRBJ2-1, the V gene TRBV4-1, with unresolved D. V shed 0 bases and J shed 9 bases, with 9 bases lying between them. This CDR3 has 13 amino acids. CDR1 is MGHRA and CDR2 is YSYEKL in the germline V gene. CDR3 in amino acids: CASSQDLGSEQFF. The CDR3 DNA is TGCGCCAGCAGCCAAGATCTAGGAAGTGAGCAGTTCTTC.

The table lists this clonotype with a few counts. The CDR3 region is CASSRGGSRGDEQYF. The CDR3 DNA reads as TGTGCCAGCAGTCGCGGAGGCAGCCGGGGGGACGAGCAGTACTTC. V gene TRBV2 combines with J gene TRBJ2-7; TRBD2 agrees at 7 bases. The CDR3 runs 15 residues. The germline gives CDR1 SNHLY, CDR2 FYNNEI. V trimming: 5 bases; J trimming: 5 bases; junction bases outside the gene matches: 12.

This clonotype has a count of ten or more. V gene TRBV28 combines with J gene TRBJ1-1; 7 bases map to TRBD1. The length of the CDR3 is 15 residues. V lost 5 bases to trimming and J lost 0 bases; unmatched junction nucleotides: 6. CDR1 and CDR2 (germline): MDHEN, SYDVKM. CDR3 sequence reads: CASSRQGSMNTEAFF. CDR3 nucleotides: TGTGCCAGCAGTCGACAGGGTTCCATGAACACTGAAGCTTTCTTT.

The rearrangement links TRBV11-2 to TRBJ2-3, with TRBD2 identical over 7 bases. The V gene end was trimmed by 1 base and the J gene end by 2 bases; junction bases not matched to a gene: 6. CDR1 SGHAT and CDR2 FQNNGV come from the germline V gene. This CDR3 comprises 16 residues. Written as DNA, the CDR3 is TGTGCCAGCAGCTTAGTAGCGGGTCTACTCACAGATACGCAGTATTTT. Protein: CASSLVAGLLTDTQYF.

By sample share, this clonotype is medium-sized. This rearrangement joins TRBV3-1 to TRBJ2-1; possibly TRBD2 for D (6 bases). Trimming removed 3 bases at V and 4 bases at J, with 16 bases between. This CDR3 is 16 amino acids long. Germline V gene data show CDR1 as LGHDT and CDR2 as YNNKEL (reference sequence). The CDR3 reads CASSQNRELTYNEQFF. The DNA of the CDR3 is TGTGCCAGCAGCCAGAATCGGGAGCTCACATACAATGAGCAGTTCTTC.

This clonotype occurred many times. V gene TRBV4-1 combines with J gene TRBJ2-1; D gene uncertain. CDR3 length: 13 residues. V gave up 3 bases and J gave up 9 bases, with 12 bases separating them. The germline V gene has CDR1 MGHRA and CDR2 YSYEKL. CDR3 protein: CASSHPIAPEQFF. The CDR3 DNA is TGCGCCAGCAGCCATCCTATAGCCCCTGAGCAGTTCTTC.

This clonotype was recorded at least ten times. This chain joins TRBV27 and TRBJ2-2; 7 nucleotides line up with TRBD1. CDR1 MNHEY and CDR2 SMNVEV come from the germline V gene (reference sequence). Unmatched junction bases numbered 7, after V lost 5 bases and J lost 4 bases. This CDR3 comprises 15 residues. The CDR3 region has the DNA TGTGCCAGCAGTCCGGGACAGACGATCACCGGGGAGCTGTTTTTT. This gives the protein CASSPGQTITGELFF.

There are many counts of this clonotype. The V gene is TRBV12-3 or TRBV12-4, the J gene TRBJ1-3; D not certain. The ends were cut back, 2 bases at V and 0 bases at J, with 8 bases in the middle. This CDR3 is 15 amino acids long. In DNA, the CDR3 is TGTGCCAGCAGTTTACCACGGAGCTCTGGAAACACCATATATTTT. Its translation: CASSLPRSSGNTIYF.

At least ten counts were recorded for this clonotype. The rearrangement uses TRBV7-9 and TRBJ2-4; D is possibly TRBD1 (5 bases). Trimming left V 9 bases short and J 3 bases short, with 24 bases between. The CDR3 sequence is 17 residues long. The germline V gene encodes CDR1 SEHNR and CDR2 FQNEAQ (reference sequence). The CDR3 here is CARGWQGFTRSKNIQYF. As DNA, the CDR3 is TGTGCCAGGGGGTGGCAGGGATTCACGCGTAGCAAAAACATTCAGTACTTC.

This clonotype was detected many times. V is TRBV5-1 and J is TRBJ1-2; D unresolved. Between the trimmed V and J ends, which lost 0 bases and 0 bases, there was a span of 9 bases. Germline V gene data show CDR1 as SGHRS and CDR2 as YFSETQ. This CDR3 has 15 amino acids. CDR3 sequence: CASSLDPAANYGYTF. The CDR3 nucleotides read TGCGCCAGCAGCTTGGATCCCGCGGCTAACTATGGCTACACCTTC. Full variable domain (missing parts from reference TRBV5-1 and TRBJ1-2): KAGVTQTPRYLIKTRGQQVTLSCSPISGHRSVSWYQQTPGQGLQFLFEYFSETQRNKGNFPGRFSGRQFSNSRSEMNVSTLELGDSALYLCASSLDPAANYGYTFGSGTRLTVV.

This clonotype was seen repeatedly, ten times or more. The V gene is TRBV15, the J gene TRBJ2-3, with a possible D match to TRBD1 (6 bases). Per the germline V gene, CDR1 is LNHNV and CDR2 is YYDKDF (reference sequence). The ends were cut back, 7 bases at V and 6 bases at J, with 17 bases in the middle. This CDR3 has 14 residues. The CDR3 DNA reads as TGTGCCACCACCCAGGAGCAGGGGCGGGATACGCAGTATTTT. It encodes CATTQEQGRDTQYF. The whole variable domain, remainder taken from reference TRBV15 and TRBJ2-3, is DAMVIQNPRYQVTQFGKPVTLSCSQTLNHNVMYWYQQKSSQAPKLLFHYYDKDFNNEADTPDNFQSRRPNTSFCFLDIRSPGLGDTAMYLCATTQEQGRDTQYFGPGTRLTVL.

This clonotype was observed at least ten times. This chain joins TRBV6-6 and TRBJ2-1; D might be TRBD1 or TRBD2, each matching 6 bases. The CDR3 has 17 residues. CDR1 and CDR2 (germline): MNHNY, SVGAGI (reference sequence). Deletions cut 2 bases from V and 4 bases from J, with 18 bases between. CDR3: CASSYSGWAGVYNEQFF. For the CDR3, the DNA is TGTGCCAGCAGTTACAGCGGGTGGGCAGGGGTATACAATGAGCAGTTCTTC.

At least ten counts were recorded for this clonotype. The V call is TRBV23-1, the J call TRBJ1-5; a weak D match, TRBD1 (5 bases). TRBV23-1 is given ORF status, its function remaining uncertain. The CDR3 covers 15 residues. The V gene lost 0 bases and the J gene lost 11 bases, with 17 bases spanning the gap. The CDR3 protein is CASSQSKQDWGTQHF. The CDR3 nucleotides read TGCGCCAGCAGTCAATCGAAACAGGACTGGGGGACCCAGCATTTT.

The chain employs TRBV7-2 and TRBJ2-1; 13 bases are a match to TRBD2. The V gene end was trimmed by 5 bases and the J gene end by 10 bases; junction bases not matched to a gene: 8. The CDR3 runs to 15 residues. Germline CDR1 is SGHTA and CDR2 is FQGNSA. This CDR3 reads CASSPGTSGVLEQFF. The CDR3 coding sequence is TGTGCCAGCAGCCCCGGGACTAGCGGGGTTCTCGAGCAGTTCTTC.

The table lists this clonotype with many counts. The chain recombines TRBV7-2 with TRBJ2-5; D remains ambiguous. This CDR3 region has 13 residues. V gave up 4 bases and J gave up 2 bases, with 8 bases separating them. The germline CDR1 and CDR2 sequences are SGHTA and FQGNSA. CDR3 residues: CASSSMLQETQYF. The CDR3 coding sequence is TGTGCCAGCAGCTCGATGCTACAAGAGACCCAGTACTTC. Supplemented by reference TRBV7-2 and TRBJ2-5, the full variable domain reads GAGVSQSPSNKVTEKGKDVELRCDPISGHTALYWYRQSLGQGLEFLIYFQGNSAPDKSGLPSDRFSAERTGGSVSTLTIQRTQQEDSAVYLCASSSMLQETQYFGPGTRLLVL.

Concerning this clonotype itself: The conserved closing phenylalanine or tryptophan is absent in this CDR3, likely reflecting a read error. V is TRBV29-1 and J is TRBJ1-1; 7 bases are shared with TRBD1. This CDR3 comprises 12 residues. Germline V CDR1 and CDR2: SQVTM, ANQGSEA. Trimming took 2 bases from V and 10 from J; bases not matched to a gene: 7. CDR3 region: CSVEWDTGAAFL. DNA of the CDR3: TGCAGCGTTGAATGGGACACAGGGGCAGCTTTCCTT.

This clonotype was seen ten or more times. This chain connects TRBV4-2 to TRBJ2-7; 12 nucleotides align to TRBD2. Germline V gene sequence: CDR1 LGHNA, CDR2 YNFKEQ. The ends lost 1 base at V and 2 bases at J; junction bases unmatched: 6. The CDR3 is 17 amino acids. The CDR3 protein is CASSQGLAGVSAYEQYF. The CDR3 DNA sequence: TGTGCCAGCAGCCAAGGACTAGCGGGAGTTTCAGCCTACGAGCAGTACTTC.

This clonotype showed up many times. The germline gene is not matched at one end of the junction; a read error may be the cause. The chain combines TRBV6-2 or TRBV6-3 with TRBJ1-1; D is possibly TRBD1 (6 bases). This CDR3 has 16 residues. Germline V lookup: CDR1 MNHEY, CDR2 SVGEGT. The CDR3 DNA is TGTGCCAGCAGTTACCCTCTCGGGGGCCAGAACGCTGAAGCTTTCTTT. Translation: CASSYPLGGQNAEAFF.

The table lists this clonotype with a few counts. The chain uses TRBV7-9 and TRBJ1-1; D is unclear. V was pared by 5 bases and J by 5 bases, with 12 bases between. The V gene's germline CDR1 is SEHNR and CDR2 FQNEAQ (reference sequence). This CDR3 has 13 residues. In DNA form, the CDR3 reads TGTGCCAGCAGCACCCATCCTGGGACTGAAGCTTTCTTT. It encodes CASSTHPGTEAFF.

V usage is TRBV20-1 and J usage is TRBJ2-5; 8 bases match TRBD1. The CDR3 has 16 residues. From germline, CDR1 is DFQATT and CDR2 SNEGSKA (reference sequence). Trimming took 3 bases from V and 6 from J; bases not matched to a gene: 15. The DNA of the CDR3 is TGCAGTGCTAGTCCCTTTGGTCGAGACAGGGGCCAGACCCAGTACTTC. Protein sequence: CSASPFGRDRGQTQYF.

The chain is built from TRBV3-1 and TRBJ2-7; D might be TRBD2 (6 bases). The CDR3 has 13 residues. Germline-derived CDR1 and CDR2 are LGHDT and YNNKEL (reference sequence). V lost 5 bases, J lost 2 bases, and 10 bases lay in between. The CDR3 nucleotides are TGTGCCAGCAGCGCCGGAGGGGCCTACGAGCAGTACTTC. Translating gives CASSAGGAYEQYF.

This clonotype was seen at least ten times. The chain's CDR3 is CASSFLGDRLGEQYF. The DNA for the CDR3 is TGTGCCAGCAGCTTCTTGGGGGACCGCCTAGGAGAGCAGTACTTC. This chain joins TRBV5-5 and TRBJ2-7; perhaps D is TRBD1 or TRBD2 (5 bases each). Deletions cut 2 bases from V and 7 bases from J, with 19 bases between. Germline CDR1 SGHKS, CDR2 YYEKEE (reference sequence). There are 15 residues in the CDR3. Complete variable domain (other parts from reference TRBV5-5 and TRBJ2-7): DAGVTQSPTHLIKTRGQQVTLRCSPISGHKSVSWYQQVLGQGPQFIFQYYEKEERGRGNFPDRFSARQFPNYSSELNVNALLLGDSALYLCASSFLGDRLGEQYFGPGTRLTVT.

This clonotype has just a few counts. The chain recombines TRBV28 with TRBJ2-5; D possibly matches TRBD1 or TRBD2 (5 bases each). The V end was cut by 3 bases, the J end by 5 bases, with 16 bases between. Germline CDR1 is MDHEN and CDR2 is SYDVKM. The CDR3 length is 15 residues. The CDR3 coding sequence is TGTGCCAGCAGTTTTTACGAGGGGATCATGGAGACCCAGTACTTC. Its protein product is CASSFYEGIMETQYF.

This clonotype was counted many times. This chain connects TRBV18 to TRBJ2-4, with D possibly TRBD1 on 5 matching bases. The V and J ends lost 3 bases and 5 bases respectively, with 20 bases between them. Per germline, CDR1 KGHSH and CDR2 LQKENI. CDR3 length: 17 residues. CDR3 nucleotides: TGTGCCAGCTCACCCCCGAACCCACAAGACAGCCAAAACATTCAGTACTTC. This codes for CASSPPNPQDSQNIQYF.

The table lists this clonotype with a few counts. This chain links TRBV18 with TRBJ2-6; D unclear. CDR3 length: 16 residues. The V and J ends lost 2 bases and 5 bases respectively, with 13 bases between them. The V gene's germline CDR1 is KGHSH and CDR2 LQKENI. Here the CDR3 DNA reads TGTGCCAGCTCACCAACGGCTCTTCGTAGGGCCAACGTCCTGACTTTC. Amino acids: CASSPTALRRANVLTF.

This clonotype appeared many times. The gene calls are TRBV20-1 and TRBJ1-4; TRBD1 matches at 8 bases. CDR1 and CDR2 from the germline V gene are DFQATT and SNEGSKA (reference sequence). The CDR3 spans 14 residues. Trimming cost V 6 bases and J 0 bases; bases outside gene matches: 3. CDR3 nucleotide sequence: TGCAGTGCCACGACAGGGGCAACTAATGAAAAACTGTTTTTT. Translated, it gives CSATTGATNEKLFF.

The table lists this clonotype with many counts. The gene calls are TRBV6-6 and TRBJ1-2; tentatively, D is TRBD1 (5 bases). The CDR3 extends over 14 amino acids. Trimming cost V 6 bases and J 6 bases, with 17 bases left between them. CDR1 and CDR2 from the germline V gene are MNHNY and SVGAGI (reference sequence). CDR3 amino acids: CASSPTWGGDGYTF. Here the CDR3 DNA reads TGTGCCAGCAGCCCGACATGGGGAGGGGATGGCTACACCTTC.